This T cell receptor (beta chain) was documented in a study of shared clonotypes between healthy human individuals. Study information: Per-donor plates numbered three CD4 naive, three CD4 memory, two CD8 naive and one CD8 memory.

Of note for this clone: The antigen is undetermined.

CD45RO-negative, CCR7-positively selected cells formed the naive CD8 fraction, excluding terminally differentiated effector memory CD45RA+ cells. General study results and limits: Limitation of the genetic and exposure-history diversity represented came from the few donors.

Germline V lookup: CDR1 SGHVS, CDR2 FNYEAQ. The CDR3 has 15 residues. J was trimmed by 4 bases and V by 5 bases; bases with no gene match: 7. Clones were read by immunoSEQ multiplex PCR, and TCRdb kept only the in-frame ones, dropping some. The repertoire includes about 2 million clones, approximately 94% of them detected once, and approximately 1.2% sits in the top ten. Material for sequencing was naive CD8+ T cells sorted from blood. The receptor was isolated from a man between 18 and 29 years old in good health. The chain employs TRBV7-6 and TRBJ1-5; TRBD1 aligns across 8 bases. CDR3: CASSPGTGANQPQHF. CDR3 in DNA: TGTGCCAGCAGCCCCGGGACAGGAGCTAATCAGCCCCAGCATTTT.